The 24 T cell receptor beta chains below come from one sample, sequenced in a study of CD8 T cells in Susac syndrome (dated by TCRdb to between 2018 and 2021). Library preparation employed the immunoSEQ multiplex PCR assay. RNA was extracted with the RNeasy kit and roughly 0.5 to 1 ug was reverse transcribed using random hexamers. Using fastp at Q25 and MiXCR, TCRdb reprocessed the public reads and kept productive beta chains. Each CDR3 protein appears once, grouped with its most common genes and DNA. The sample profile shows 330,000 or so distinct CDR3 sequences; about 82% of them were found once. The ten largest clones represent around 0.2% of the sample. The material sequenced was CD8+ T cells from PBMCs. The receptors come from a human donor with multiple sclerosis.

The rearrangement links TRBV5-1 to TRBJ1-2, with TRBD1 matching over 8 bases. Germline V gene lookup returns CDR1 SGHRS and CDR2 YFSETQ. The CDR3 spans 14 residues. The ends lost 7 bases at V and 5 bases at J; junction bases unmatched: 10. The CDR3 bases are TGCGCCAGCGGTTCTTCACAGGGGGGATATGGCTACACCTTC. It codes for CASGSSQGGYGYTF.

V usage is TRBV7-2 and J usage is TRBJ2-7; a weak D match, TRBD2 (6 bases). Trimming took 1 base from V and 2 from J, leaving 12 bases between them. The CDR3 is 15 amino acids. Germline lookup yields CDR1 SGHTA and CDR2 FQGNSA. Written as DNA, the CDR3 is TGTGCCAGCAGCTTAGTGGGGGGAGGCCCCTACGAGCAGTACTTC. This gives the protein CASSLVGGGPYEQYF.

The rearrangement links TRBV18 to TRBJ1-2; a weak D match, TRBD1 (6 bases). Germline CDR1 reads KGHSH; CDR2 reads LQKENI. The CDR3 has 15 amino acids. With 0 bases removed from V and 4 bases from J, the gap between germline ends came to 12 bases. DNA for the CDR3: TGTGCCAGCTCACCACCGGCAGGGGCTGGCTATGGCTACACCTTC. Protein product: CASSPPAGAGYGYTF.

The CDR3 DNA reads as TGTGCCAGCCGCTCGATGGGGCCAGACTCCTACAATGAGCAGTTCTTC. This gives the protein CASRSMGPDSYNEQFF. The rearrangement joins TRBV21-1 to TRBJ2-1; TRBD1 is taken as the D call from the table, unchecked against the DNA. TRBV21-1 is labeled a pseudogene. The CDR3 totals 16 residues.

The chain has TRBV29-1 and TRBJ1-2; TRBD1 agrees at 8 bases. Germline values: CDR1 SQVTM, CDR2 ANQGSEA. V was pared by 3 bases and J by 4 bases, with 7 bases of the junction left unmatched. The length of the CDR3 is 14 residues. CDR3 nucleotide sequence: TGCAGCGTTGACTGGACAGGGTACCTCTATGGCTACACCTTC. This translates into CSVDWTGYLYGYTF.

The chain is built from TRBV2 and TRBJ2-1, with D possibly being TRBD2 (5 bases). V lost 2 bases, J lost 8 bases, and 10 bases lay in between. Germline CDR1 SNHLY, CDR2 FYNNEI. The CDR3 has 13 amino acids. The CDR3 is CASSELAEDEQFF. For the CDR3, the DNA is TGTGCCAGCAGTGAACTAGCAGAAGATGAGCAGTTCTTC.

The CDR3 reads CASSAGGSGANVLTF. The CDR3 nucleotides are TGTGCCAGCAGCGCAGGGGGCTCTGGGGCCAACGTCCTGACTTTC. The rearrangement uses TRBV9 and TRBJ2-6, with TRBD1 matching 7 bases. V lost 3 bases, J lost 0 bases, and 0 bases stayed unmatched. The CDR3 consists of 15 residues. The V gene's germline CDR1 is SGDLS and CDR2 YYNGEE.

CDR3 residues: CASSNLPGANVLTF. CDR3 DNA: TGTGCCAGCAGTAACCTCCCCGGGGCCAACGTCCTGACTTTC. The chain is built from TRBV27 and TRBJ2-6; D remains ambiguous. The germline V and J ends were trimmed by 5 bases and 4 bases, with 9 bases remaining between them. CDR3 size: 14 residues. CDR1 MNHEY and CDR2 SMNVEV come from the germline V gene (reference sequence).

In its sample, this clonotype was seen a few times. This chain joins TRBV7-9 and TRBJ1-1; D not resolved. Trimming left V 5 bases short and J 1 base short, with 11 bases between. The CDR3 sequence is 14 residues long. Germline lookup yields CDR1 SEHNR and CDR2 FQNEAQ (reference sequence). The CDR3 sequence is CASSPAGGNTEAFF. The DNA for the CDR3 is TGTGCCAGCAGCCCTGCGGGTGGGAACACTGAAGCTTTCTTT.

Only one count was recorded for this clonotype. The CDR3 does not end in the conserved phenylalanine or tryptophan, so this is likely a read error. This chain connects TRBV5-1 to TRBJ2-1, with D unresolved. Trimming pared 6 bases from V and 5 bases from J, leaving 9 bases between. The CDR3 sequence is 12 residues long. Per germline, CDR1 SGHRS and CDR2 YFSETQ. CDR3 region: CASNLTDNEQFL. For the CDR3, the DNA is TGCGCCAGCAACTTAACGGACAATGAGCAGTTCCTC.

The chain joins TRBV15 to TRBJ2-3; TRBD2 matches 8 bases. This CDR3 region has 17 residues. Germline CDR1 reads LNHNV; CDR2 reads YYDKDF (reference sequence). The junction had 7 bases not matched to a gene; V was cut back by 2 bases and J by 0 bases. Here the CDR3 reads CATSRPSLAASTDTQYF. Written as DNA, the CDR3 is TGTGCCACCAGCAGACCCTCACTAGCGGCTAGCACAGATACGCAGTATTTT.

The V and J genes are TRBV7-2 and TRBJ2-7, with D tentatively TRBD2 (5 bases). There are 16 residues in the CDR3. The germline V and J ends were trimmed by 1 base and 2 bases, with 15 bases remaining between them. The V gene's germline CDR1 is SGHTA and CDR2 FQGNSA. CDR3 in DNA: TGTGCCAGCAGCTTAGTAGTGCGGGTCTCCCCCTACGAGCAGTACTTC. Its translation: CASSLVVRVSPYEQYF. Variable domain in full (rest from reference TRBV7-2 and TRBJ2-7): GAGVSQSPSNKVTEKGKDVELRCDPISGHTALYWYRQSLGQGLEFLIYFQGNSAPDKSGLPSDRFSAERTGGSVSTLTIQRTQQEDSAVYLCASSLVVRVSPYEQYFGPGTRLTVT.

The chain uses TRBV19 and TRBJ1-1; 7 bases match TRBD1. V was pared by 5 bases and J by 3 bases, with 6 bases of the junction left unmatched. Germline lookup yields CDR1 LNHDA and CDR2 SQIVND (reference sequence). The CDR3 runs 14 residues. CDR3 region: CASSPPGQHTEAFF. The CDR3 region has the DNA TGTGCCAGTAGTCCCCCGGGACAGCACACTGAAGCTTTCTTT.

The rearrangement uses TRBV19 and TRBJ2-1; the match to TRBD1 covers 7 bases. V lost 5 bases to trimming and J lost 0 bases; unmatched junction nucleotides: 7. CDR1 LNHDA and CDR2 SQIVND come from the germline V gene (reference sequence). CDR3 length equals 16 residues. In DNA, the CDR3 is TGTGCCAGTAGTGTCACAGGGGACAGCTCCTACAATGAGCAGTTCTTC. Translation: CASSVTGDSSYNEQFF.

The chain is built from TRBV2 and TRBJ2-3; 7 bases are shared with TRBD2. V gave up 3 bases and J gave up 4 bases; unmatched junction bases: 10. The CDR3 runs 16 residues. The germline gives CDR1 SNHLY, CDR2 FYNNEI. This CDR3 reads CASSDSASGVSDTQYF. The CDR3 DNA reads as TGTGCCAGCAGTGATTCGGCTAGCGGAGTCTCAGATACGCAGTATTTT.

CDR3 sequence reads: CASSDLVFNQPQHF. As DNA, the CDR3 is TGTGCCAGCAGTGATCTAGTTTTCAATCAGCCCCAGCATTTT. The chain links TRBV2 to TRBJ1-5; D gene uncertain. The ends were cut back, 3 bases at V and 3 bases at J, with 9 bases in the middle. The CDR3 has 14 amino acids. Germline-derived CDR1 and CDR2 are SNHLY and FYNNEI.

The CDR3 sequence is CASGLGTGGGTEAFF. The CDR3 bases are TGTGCTAGTGGTTTGGGGACCGGCGGGGGCACTGAAGCTTTCTTT. The chain joins TRBV12-5 to TRBJ1-1, with D perhaps TRBD1 (5 bases). This CDR3 has 15 residues. Deletions cut 1 base from V and 4 bases from J, with 13 bases between. In germline, CDR1 is LGHNT, CDR2 FRNRAP.

The genes are TRBV19 and TRBJ2-1; 14 bases are shared with TRBD2. V gave up 6 bases and J gave up 5 bases; unmatched junction bases: 6. The germline V gene has CDR1 LNHDA and CDR2 SQIVND (reference sequence). The CDR3 spans 16 residues. In DNA, the CDR3 is TGTGCCAGTAGGGGACTAGCGGGAGCCCTCAACAATGAGCAGTTCTTC. Translating it yields CASRGLAGALNNEQFF.

This clonotype showed up just a few times. The V and J genes are TRBV4-1 and TRBJ2-5; possible D gene TRBD2, 6 bases. Between the trimmed V and J ends, which lost 4 bases and 4 bases, there was a span of 16 bases. The germline V gene has CDR1 MGHRA and CDR2 YSYEKL. The CDR3 is made up of 15 amino acids. CDR3: CASSPERALGETQYF. CDR3 DNA: TGCGCCAGCAGCCCGGAGCGGGCCCTGGGAGAGACCCAGTACTTC.

Only a few counts were recorded for this clonotype. For the CDR3, the DNA is TGCAGTGCTAGGCTAGCGGGATATGAGCAGTTCTTC. The encoded protein is CSARLAGYEQFF. The chain employs TRBV20-1 and TRBJ2-1; TRBD2 matches at 9 bases. V lost 3 bases and J lost 8; bases outside the gene matches: 2. This CDR3 is 12 amino acids long. CDR1 and CDR2 from the germline V gene are DFQATT and SNEGSKA (reference sequence).

The J gene is TRBJ1-2, the V gene TRBV27; D gene ambiguous. The CDR3 consists of 13 residues. Trimming shortened V by 4 bases and J by 1 base, and 7 bases separated the two germline ends. CDR1 is MNHEY and CDR2 is SMNVEV in the germline V gene (reference sequence). The CDR3 protein is CASSYGFNYGYTF. The CDR3 DNA follows: TGTGCCAGCAGTTACGGATTTAACTATGGCTACACCTTC.

This CDR3 is CAWSVGRSGSYEQYF. DNA for the CDR3: TGTGCCTGGAGTGTTGGACGGTCGGGGTCCTACGAGCAGTACTTC. The rearrangement links TRBV30 to TRBJ2-7; possible D gene TRBD2, 5 bases. Deletions cut 0 bases from V and 1 base from J, with 13 bases between. Germline V CDR1 and CDR2: GTSNPN, SVGIG (reference sequence). The CDR3 runs to 15 residues. The full variable domain, rest sourced from reference TRBV30 and TRBJ2-7, is SQTIHQWPATLVQPVGSPLSLECTVEGTSNPNLYWYRQAAGRGLQLLFYSVGIGQISSEVPQNLSASRPQDRQFILSSKKLLLSDSGFYLCAWSVGRSGSYEQYFGPGTRLTVT.

The rearrangement uses TRBV14 and TRBJ2-7; tentative D call: TRBD2 (6 bases). Germline loops: CDR1 SGHDN, CDR2 FVKESK. The CDR3 consists of 15 residues. The germline V and J ends were trimmed by 1 base and 7 bases, with 17 bases remaining between them. The CDR3 region has the DNA TGTGCCAGCAGCCAAGTAGGAGGGATGAGTAATGAGCAGTACTTC. Its translation: CASSQVGGMSNEQYF.

The chain uses TRBV9 and TRBJ2-1; 12 nucleotides line up with TRBD2. CDR1 and CDR2 from the germline V gene are SGDLS and YYNGEE. The J segment lost 6 bases and the V segment lost 6 bases, leaving 7 bases of the junction unmatched. This CDR3 spans 15 amino acids. This CDR3 reads CASNLPTSGSNEQFF. CDR3 DNA: TGTGCCAGCAACCTCCCGACTAGCGGGAGCAATGAGCAGTTCTTC. The complete variable domain, with remaining parts taken from reference TRBV9 and TRBJ2-1, reads DSGVTQTPKHLITATGQRVTLRCSPRSGDLSVYWYQQSLDQGLQFLIQYYNGEERAKGNILERFSAQQFPDLHSELNLSSLELGDSALYFCASNLPTSGSNEQFFGPGTRLTVL.